Each of the 9 T cell receptor beta chains below was sequenced from the same sample in a study of identical twins. MiXCR, run by TCRdb on the 5' RACE reads, gives a single entry per CDR3 protein. The sample consists of 200,000 to 300,000 distinct CDR3 sequences, around 7.6% of them appearing once. These data were also reused for a study on yellow fever vaccine responses in identical twins.

Sequencing was done on a sample of CD8+ T cells sorted from blood. These TCRs come from a woman aged 18-29 years in good health.

Ten or more counts support this clonotype. This chain links TRBV6-6 with TRBJ2-7, with a tentative D call TRBD1 (6 bases). Germline loops: CDR1 MNHNY, CDR2 SVGAGI (reference sequence). V shed 6 bases and J shed 0 bases, with 9 bases lying between them. CDR3 size: 13 residues. In DNA, the CDR3 is TGTGCCAGCAGCCGGGACATCTCCTACGAGCAGTACTTC. This translates into CASSRDISYEQYF.

The sample holds many counts of this clonotype. The chain combines TRBV11-3 with TRBJ2-1; 9 nucleotides agree with TRBD1. Germline loops: CDR1 SGHNT, CDR2 YENEEA. V was pared by 1 base and J by 8 bases, with 6 bases of the junction left unmatched. There are 15 residues in the CDR3. In nucleotides, the CDR3 is TGTGCCAGCAGCTTAGGACAGGGGGTGGACGATGAGCAGTTCTTC. It yields the protein CASSLGQGVDDEQFF.

The rearrangement joins TRBV12-3 or TRBV12-4 to TRBJ1-4; D remains unclear. The CDR3 length is 17 residues. V was clipped by 2 bases and J by 0 bases, with 13 bases between them. In DNA, the CDR3 is TGTGCCAGCAGTTTAAACGGACGCCCTGCAACTAATGAAAAACTGTTTTTT. Protein sequence: CASSLNGRPATNEKLFF.

This clonotype has only a few counts. The chain combines TRBV7-7 with TRBJ2-2, with D perhaps matching TRBD2 (5 bases). Germline V lookup: CDR1 SSHAT, CDR2 FNYEAQ (reference sequence). V was trimmed by 4 bases and J by 2 bases, leaving 20 bases between them. This CDR3 is built from 18 residues. Here the CDR3 reads CASSSSHIDWVNTGELFF. In nucleotides, the CDR3 is TGTGCCAGCAGCTCTAGCCACATCGACTGGGTAAACACCGGGGAGCTGTTTTTT.

This clonotype was counted between two and nine times. V and J are TRBV7-8 and TRBJ2-7; D may be TRBD2 (6 bases). Germline V lookup: CDR1 SGHVS, CDR2 FQNEAQ. The ends were cut back, 1 base at V and 4 bases at J, with 14 bases in the middle. The CDR3 loop spans 15 amino acids. This chain's CDR3 is CASSLGAGREYEQYF. As DNA, the CDR3 is TGTGCCAGCAGCTTAGGTGCGGGAAGGGAATACGAGCAGTACTTC. Full variable domain (remainder filled in from reference TRBV7-8 and TRBJ2-7): GAGVSQSPRYKVAKRGQDVALRCDPISGHVSLFWYQQALGQGPEFLTYFQNEAQLDKSGLPSDRFFAERPEGSVSTLKIQRTQQEDSAVYLCASSLGAGREYEQYFGPGTRLTVT.

This clonotype was picked up a small number of times. The rearrangement uses TRBV20-1 and TRBJ2-1, with TRBD1 matching over 7 bases. J was trimmed by 0 bases and V by 5 bases; bases with no gene match: 7. The CDR3 sequence is 15 residues long. Germline CDR1 and CDR2: DFQATT and SNEGSKA (reference sequence). The CDR3 sequence: CSAHDRENSYNEQFF. The CDR3 DNA reads TGCAGTGCTCACGACAGGGAGAACTCCTACAATGAGCAGTTCTTC.

This clonotype was counted between two and nine times. The rearrangement uses TRBV29-1 and TRBJ2-1; 9 nucleotides line up with TRBD1. With 8 bases clipped from V and 9 bases from J, the junction kept 8 bases outside the gene matches. The germline V gene has CDR1 SQVTM and CDR2 ANQGSEA. CDR3 length: 12 residues. The DNA of the CDR3 is TGCAGCTCGGGACAGGGAATGAGTGAGCAGTTCTTC. It encodes CSSGQGMSEQFF.

This clonotype was counted many times. This chain uses TRBV14 with TRBJ1-2; D call uncertain. The CDR3 length is 14 residues. V lost 3 bases, J lost 3 bases, and 11 bases lay in between. Germline CDR1 reads SGHDN; CDR2 reads FVKESK. The CDR3 is CASSQWGSDYGYTF. The CDR3 coding sequence is TGTGCCAGCAGCCAGTGGGGATCGGACTATGGCTACACCTTC.

Many counts were recorded for this clonotype. The chain employs TRBV28 and TRBJ2-3, with D possibly TRBD2 on 6 matching bases. The germline V and J ends were trimmed by 6 bases and 2 bases, with 18 bases remaining between them. Germline V gives CDR1 MDHEN, CDR2 SYDVKM. This CDR3 is built from 16 residues. CDR3 DNA sequence: TGTGCCAGCAGACAGGCCGGGGACTTTGACACAGATACGCAGTATTTT. It yields the protein CASRQAGDFDTDTQYF.